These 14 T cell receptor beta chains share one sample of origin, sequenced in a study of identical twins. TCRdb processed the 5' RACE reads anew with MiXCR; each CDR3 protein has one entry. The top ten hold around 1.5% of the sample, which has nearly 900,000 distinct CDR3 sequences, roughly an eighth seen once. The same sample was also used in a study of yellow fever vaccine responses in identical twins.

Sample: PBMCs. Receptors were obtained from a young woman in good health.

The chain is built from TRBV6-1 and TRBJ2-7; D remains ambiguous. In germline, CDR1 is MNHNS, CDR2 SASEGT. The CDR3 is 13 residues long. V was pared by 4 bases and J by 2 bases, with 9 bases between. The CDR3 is CASSAPVAYEQYV. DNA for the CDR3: TGTGCCAGCAGTGCCCCAGTAGCCTACGAGCAGTACGTC.

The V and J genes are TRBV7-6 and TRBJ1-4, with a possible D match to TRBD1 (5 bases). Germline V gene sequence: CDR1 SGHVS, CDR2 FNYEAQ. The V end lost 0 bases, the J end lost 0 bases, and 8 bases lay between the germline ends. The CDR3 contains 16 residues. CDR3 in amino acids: CASSLAPTATNEKLFF. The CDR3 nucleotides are TGTGCCAGCAGCTTAGCTCCGACAGCAACTAATGAAAAACTGTTTTTT.

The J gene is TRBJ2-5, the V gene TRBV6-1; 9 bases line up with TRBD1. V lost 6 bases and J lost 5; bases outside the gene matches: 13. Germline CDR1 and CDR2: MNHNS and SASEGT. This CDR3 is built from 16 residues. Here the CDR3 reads CASSLVGTGPMETQYF. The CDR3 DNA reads TGTGCCAGCAGCCTCGTGGGGACAGGGCCCATGGAGACCCAGTACTTC.

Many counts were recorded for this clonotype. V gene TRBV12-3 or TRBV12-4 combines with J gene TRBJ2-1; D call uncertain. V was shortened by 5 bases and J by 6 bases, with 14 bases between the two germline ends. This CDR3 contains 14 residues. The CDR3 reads CASSQSPYFNEQFF. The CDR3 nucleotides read TGTGCCAGCAGTCAATCCCCCTATTTCAATGAGCAGTTCTTC.

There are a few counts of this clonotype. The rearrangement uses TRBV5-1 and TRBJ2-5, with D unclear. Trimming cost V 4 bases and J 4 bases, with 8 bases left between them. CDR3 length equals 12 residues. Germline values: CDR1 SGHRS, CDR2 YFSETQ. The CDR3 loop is CASSHTPETQYF. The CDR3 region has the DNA TGCGCCAGCAGCCATACTCCAGAGACCCAGTACTTC. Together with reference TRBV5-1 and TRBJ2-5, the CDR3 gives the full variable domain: KAGVTQTPRYLIKTRGQQVTLSCSPISGHRSVSWYQQTPGQGLQFLFEYFSETQRNKGNFPGRFSGRQFSNSRSEMNVSTLELGDSALYLCASSHTPETQYFGPGTRLLVL.

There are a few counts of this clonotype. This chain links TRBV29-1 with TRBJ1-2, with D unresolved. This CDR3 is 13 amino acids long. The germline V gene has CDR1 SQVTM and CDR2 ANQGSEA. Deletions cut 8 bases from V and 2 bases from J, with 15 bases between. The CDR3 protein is CSIIALENYGYTF. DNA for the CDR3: TGCAGCATTATCGCCCTCGAGAACTATGGCTACACCTTC. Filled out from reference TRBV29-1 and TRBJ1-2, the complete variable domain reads SAVISQKPSRDICQRGTSLTIQCQVDSQVTMMFWYRQQPGQSLTLIATANQGSEATYESGFVIDKFPISRPNLTFSTLTVSNMSPEDSSIYLCSIIALENYGYTFGSGTRLTVV.

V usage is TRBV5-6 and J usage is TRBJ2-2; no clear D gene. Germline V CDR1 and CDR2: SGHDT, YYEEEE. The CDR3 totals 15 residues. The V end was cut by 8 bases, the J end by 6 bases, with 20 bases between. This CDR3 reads CARSPGRPCSGELFF. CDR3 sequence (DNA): TGTGCCAGGAGCCCCGGGCGCCCGTGCTCCGGGGAGCTGTTTTTT.

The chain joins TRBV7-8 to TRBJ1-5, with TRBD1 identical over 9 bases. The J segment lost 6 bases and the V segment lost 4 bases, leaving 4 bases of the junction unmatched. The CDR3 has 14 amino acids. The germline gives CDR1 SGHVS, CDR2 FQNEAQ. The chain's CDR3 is CASSWDRVGQPQHF. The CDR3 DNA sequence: TGTGCCAGCAGCTGGGACAGGGTAGGTCAGCCCCAGCATTTT.

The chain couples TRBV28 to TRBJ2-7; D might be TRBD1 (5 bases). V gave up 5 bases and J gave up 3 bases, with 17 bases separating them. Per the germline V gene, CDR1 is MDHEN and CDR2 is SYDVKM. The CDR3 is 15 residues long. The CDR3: CASSTRWGTGYEQYF. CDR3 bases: TGTGCCAGCAGTACCCGGTGGGGCACCGGCTACGAGCAGTACTTC.

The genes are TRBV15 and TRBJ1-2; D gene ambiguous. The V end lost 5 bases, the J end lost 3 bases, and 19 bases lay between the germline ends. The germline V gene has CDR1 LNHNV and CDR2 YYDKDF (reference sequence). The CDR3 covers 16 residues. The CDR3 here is CATSGPLVLQDYGYTF. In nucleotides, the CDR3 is TGTGCCACCAGCGGACCTCTTGTGCTCCAAGACTATGGCTACACCTTC.

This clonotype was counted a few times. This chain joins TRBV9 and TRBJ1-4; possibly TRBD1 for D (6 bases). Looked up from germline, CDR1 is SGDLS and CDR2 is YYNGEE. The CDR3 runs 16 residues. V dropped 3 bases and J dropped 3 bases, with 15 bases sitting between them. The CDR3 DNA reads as TGTGCCAGCAGCGAGAGAGGGACATTCCCTAATGAAAAACTGTTTTTT. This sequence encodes CASSERGTFPNEKLFF.

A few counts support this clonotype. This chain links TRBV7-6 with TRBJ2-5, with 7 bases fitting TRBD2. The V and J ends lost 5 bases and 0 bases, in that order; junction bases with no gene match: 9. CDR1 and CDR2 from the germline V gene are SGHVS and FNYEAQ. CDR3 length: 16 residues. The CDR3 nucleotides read TGTGCCAGCAGCCACTTGGGGAGGGAGTACCAAGAGACCCAGTACTTC. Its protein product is CASSHLGREYQETQYF.

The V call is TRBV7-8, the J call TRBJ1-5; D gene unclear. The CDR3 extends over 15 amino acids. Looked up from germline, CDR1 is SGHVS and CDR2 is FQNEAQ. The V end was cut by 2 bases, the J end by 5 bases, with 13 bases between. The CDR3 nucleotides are TGTGCCAGCAGCTTAACAATGCAGTCTTATCAGCCCCAGCATTTT. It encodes CASSLTMQSYQPQHF.

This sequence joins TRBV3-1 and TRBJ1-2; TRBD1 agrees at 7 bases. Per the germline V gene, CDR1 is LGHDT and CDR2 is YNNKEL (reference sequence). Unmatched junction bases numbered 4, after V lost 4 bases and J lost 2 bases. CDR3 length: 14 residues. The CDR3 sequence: CASSRSGQNYGYTF. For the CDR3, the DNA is TGTGCCAGCAGCCGCTCGGGACAGAACTATGGCTACACCTTC.